This TCR beta chain derives from a study of cytomegalovirus exposure and HLA in healthy donors. The PCR was carried out with 60 Vbeta primers and 13 Jbeta primers. This table comes from immunoSEQ multiplex PCR, and its TCRdb copy is limited to in-frame clones, with some not included. The table for this sample gives around 160,000 clones. With regard to this clone: Its antigen is not known.

Study outcomes and limitations: A later analysis linked a missense variant in DCLRE1C to the trimming of TCR beta V and J genes. A later analysis by the authors found several of the most significant clusters apparently linked to common viral pathogens. A few CMV-associated chains were confirmed in vitro to be specific for CMV antigens. The study put some 160 TCR beta chains on its list as cytomegalovirus-associated.

Material for sequencing was PBMCs. The sequence came from a woman in her forties or fifties in good health and CMV-seronegative.

CDR3 sequence: CATSRERLAGATQYF. For the CDR3, the DNA is TGTGCCACCAGCAGAGAACGACTAGCGGGGGCTACGCAGTATTTT. The V and J genes are TRBV15 and TRBJ2-3, with 12 bases identical to TRBD2. After removal of 0 bases from V and 8 bases from J, the junction contained 3 bases not matched to a gene. The CDR3 totals 15 residues. Per the germline V gene, CDR1 is LNHNV and CDR2 is YYDKDF (reference sequence).